This TCR beta chain was found in a study of T-cell reconstitution after alpha-beta-depleted transplantation in children. The CDR3 runs to 17 residues. CDR1 MNHNS and CDR2 SASEGT come from the germline V gene. Between the trimmed V and J ends, which lost 4 bases and 0 bases, there was a span of 16 bases. Preparation of the TCRbeta library involved a method that used unique molecular identifiers. TCRdb re-derived calls from the PCR reads in MiXCR, one entry per CDR3 protein. The table lists tens of thousands of distinct CDR3 sequences, 4% to 5% of them singletons. This clonotype was seen at least ten times.

This sequence originates from a boy under two years old who had a stem cell transplant for acute myeloid leukemia, so the T cells may come from the graft donor. The chain carries TRBV6-1 and TRBJ2-1; TRBD1 might be the D (6 bases). This specimen was PBMCs, mostly from graft donor cells, taken 180 days after TCRalphabeta/CD19-depleted stem cell transplant. This chain's CDR3 is CASSGGQVRGSYNEQFF. The DNA of the CDR3 is TGTGCCAGCAGTGGGGGACAAGTCAGGGGCTCCTACAATGAGCAGTTCTTC.